Sequencing of this T cell receptor beta chain was carried out in a study of radiation and T cells in renal cell carcinoma. V gave up 0 bases and J gave up 7 bases; unmatched junction bases: 14. The CDR3 has 17 residues. On this clone itself: Its antigen remains unknown.

As to time point: baseline pretreatment blood. The treatment: 15 Gy SBRT to primary tumor, nephrectomy 4 weeks later. After SBRT, blood was collected at 2 and 4 weeks, plus baseline. Data came from immunoSEQ multiplex PCR; TCRdb stores just in-frame clones and leaves some out. Here the sample spans 90,000 to 100,000 clones, 75% to 90% being singletons. Study-wide results and caveats: From baseline, blood top tumor clonotypes peaked at 2 weeks post-radiation.

The sample consisted of blood, taken from a patient whose treatment included radiotherapy and nephrectomy. The rearrangement joins TRBV23-1 to TRBJ1-2; 7 nucleotides match TRBD1. TRBV23-1 is known as an ORF, though its function is uncertain. This clonotype was sampled from a man aged 50-59 years with renal cell carcinoma. The CDR3 here is CASSQSYYDRAIGGYTF. The CDR3 nucleotides read TGCGCCAGCAGTCAATCGTACTATGACAGGGCTATCGGTGGCTACACCTTC.